This T cell receptor beta chain came from a study of blood T cell repertoires in COVID-19. Germline CDR1 reads SGHDT; CDR2 reads YYEEEE. The CDR3 is made up of 14 amino acids. V was pared by 7 bases and J by 8 bases, with 14 bases of the junction left unmatched. Clones were sequenced by immunoSEQ multiplex PCR, and TCRdb holds only the in-frame ones, with some missing. The sample has 80,000 to 95,000 clones, around 87% seen once. The sequenced material came from peripheral blood. This receptor was identified in a human donor in a cohort sampled during active COVID-19. This chain connects TRBV5-6 to TRBJ1-2; 7 bases line up with TRBD1. CDR3 amino acids: CASAGGGGARGYTF. The CDR3 region has the DNA TGTGCCAGCGCGGGCGGAGGGGGCGCGAGAGGCTACACCTTC.